This TCR beta chain derives from a study of blood T cells in healthy people across ages. Study-wide results and caveats: No one knew whether donors had CMV, which possibly confounded expanded clonotype changes. Investigators treated diversity estimates from one million T cells as underestimates. No conclusive comparison of naive versus antigen-experienced cells was possible with unsorted PBMCs.

Combining a sample-barcoded 5' primer with a J-beta primer mix, a second PCR ran for roughly 7 to 12 cycles. TCRdb independently ran MiXCR on the 5' RACE reads; one entry per CDR3 protein. The sample includes approximately 1,100,000 distinct CDR3 sequences, 40% to 55% of them seen just once. V lost 2 bases and J lost 8, with 15 bases in between. CDR3 length: 14 amino acids. Germline-derived CDR1 and CDR2 are LGHDT and YNNKEL (reference sequence). About this clonotype: As yet, its antigen is unknown.

The TCR comes from a woman in her sixties or seventies in good health. V usage is TRBV3-1 and J usage is TRBJ1-2, with a tentative D call TRBD1 (5 bases). Material: blood. The CDR3 DNA reads TGTGCCAGCAGCCAAAACGGGGGTGTCGGGGGCTACACCTTC. This translates into CASSQNGGVGGYTF.